This TCR beta chain was sequenced for a study of PD-1 blockade in mismatch repair-deficient tumors (dated 2017 in TCRdb). With regard to the full study: Between late 2013 and late 2016, approximately 90 consecutive patients with 11 to 13 mismatch repair-deficient cancer types, all previously treated and progressing, were enrolled in the trial. Tumor-associated T cell clones in the peripheral blood of patients responding to PD-1 blockade were tracked using deep sequencing of TCR CDR3 regions.

Mismatch repair deficiency was established in every enrolled patient by polymerase chain reaction or immunohistochemistry. Three patients who responded to pembrolizumab therapy underwent TCR sequencing. The phase II trial prospectively tested pembrolizumab PD-1 blockade in advanced mismatch repair-deficient cancers regardless of tissue of origin. Peripheral blood T cell samples were serially collected before and at multiple times after PD-1 blockade was started. Blood sampling times were reported as weeks after the first pembrolizumab dose. The library was produced with the immunoSEQ multiplex PCR assay. The source is immuneACCESS, and TCRdb retained only in-frame sequences with V and J called. Part of the clones is not carried over; for the studies checked, unresolved V genes explain less than half of this, and the remainder is unexplained. Counted in this sample were tens of thousands of clones; around four fifths of them appeared once. Of the sample, 4.5% to 7% falls within the top ten clones.

The investigation overall reported the following: Tumor-resident clones, often undetectable in blood before treatment, expanded rapidly after pembrolizumab and then contracted, generally before radiologic responses.

Inclusive of the bounding cysteine and phenylalanine, the CDR3 is 16 residues long. This entry keeps only the CDR3 DNA: 48 bases, framed from base 1. V and J are truncated by 3 bases and 4 bases respectively, leaving an intervening sequence of 18 bases. Taken from the germline V gene (reference sequence), the CDR1 and CDR2 loops are LNHDA and SQIVND. Of note for this clone: Its antigen is not yet known. Base quality data are lacking; no much larger clone is found one base away.

The sequence was collected from an adult with mismatch repair-deficient cancer. The material was peripheral blood, obtained 2 weeks after starting pembrolizumab. Recombination joined TRBV19 with TRBJ1-2, with TRBD1 perhaps the D gene, on 6 matching bases. The CDR3 region reads CASSIFRDMASYGYTF. The sequenced DNA is TGTGCCAGTAGTATTTTTCGGGACATGGCCTCCTATGGCTACACCTTC.